One T cell receptor beta chain is described in this entry. Antigen: not known. This sample was included in a study of shared clonotypes between healthy human individuals. Study conclusions and caveats: Several donors showed sharing of 4.5% to 5% of naive CD4 clonotypes.

V shed 6 bases, J shed 5 bases, and the junction held 9 bases outside the gene matches. This CDR3 comprises 14 residues. The germline gives CDR1 LNHNV, CDR2 YYDKDF (reference sequence). Several immunoSEQ plates received, in even portions, the genomic DNA of each subset. Profiling relied on immunoSEQ multiplex PCR, and the TCRdb table lists in-frame clones only, not all of them. The sample lists millions of clones; approximately 93% were seen once. This TCR came from a man between 18 and 35 years old in good health. Some clones in this sample may be carry-over from other donors' samples. The sample comprised naive CD4+ T cells from PBMCs. The subset denotes: CD45RA+ positively selected. This chain connects TRBV15 to TRBJ2-5; 7 positions agree with TRBD1. The CDR3 spells CATRKGQEWETQYF. The CDR3 DNA follows: TGTGCCACCAGGAAAGGACAGGAGTGGGAGACCCAGTACTTC. Supplemented by reference TRBV15 and TRBJ2-5, the full variable domain reads DAMVIQNPRYQVTQFGKPVTLSCSQTLNHNVMYWYQQKSSQAPKLLFHYYDKDFNNEADTPDNFQSRRPNTSFCFLDIRSPGLGDTAMYLCATRKGQEWETQYFGPGTRLLVL.